The source of this T cell receptor (beta chain) is a study of human T cells and chemical hapten exposure. As for the study in general: 0.01% DPC was applied to the upper back in patch tests, which were read at 6 days.

Study findings and constraints: Counts of TCRs above 1 in 1000 frequency stayed unchanged with DPC sensitization.

The CDR3 consists of 15 residues. Germline V CDR1 and CDR2: SGDLS, YYNGEE. V lost 1 base and J lost 2, with 10 bases in between. With regard to this clonotype: Its specificity is unknown.

Time point meaning: patch test 3, about 24 weeks after DPC sensitization. As for treatment: therapeutic diphenylcyclopropenone sensitization with weekly scalp DPC. TCRdb reanalysed the RACE reads using MiXCR and keeps one entry per CDR3 protein. Among about 82,000 distinct CDR3 sequences listed, 13% were seen once. Sequenced here: whole blood, sampled in connection with sensitization to the hapten diphenylcyclopropenone (DPC). V gene TRBV9 combines with J gene TRBJ1-3; possible D gene TRBD1, 6 bases. This TCR was sampled from a woman between 50 and 59 years old with alopecia areata. Some clones in this sample may be carry-over from other donors' samples. The DNA of the CDR3 is TGTGCCAGCAGCGTAAGTGGGACAACTGGAAACACCATATATTTT. Translated: CASSVSGTTGNTIYF.